This T cell receptor (beta chain) was sequenced in a study of blood T cell repertoires in COVID-19. Across the whole study: The origin of the acute and convalescent COVID-19 samples was the United States, Italy and Spain.

Clones were sequenced by immunoSEQ multiplex PCR, and TCRdb holds only the in-frame ones, with some missing. The sample consists of around 250,000 clones, 89% of them appearing once. Trimming stripped 4 bases from V and 3 bases from J, with 16 bases between. The CDR3 spans 15 residues. Per the germline V gene, CDR1 is SGDLS and CDR2 is YYNGEE. This receptor was identified in a woman between 40 and 55 years old who had recovered from COVID-19. The genes are TRBV9 and TRBJ1-1, with a tentative D call TRBD1 (5 bases). The sample consisted of peripheral blood. The CDR3 region is CASSPRQFFDTEAFF. The CDR3 DNA sequence: TGTGCCAGCAGCCCCCGACAGTTTTTTGACACTGAAGCTTTCTTT.